The sequence of this T cell receptor (beta chain) was determined in a study of early T cells in non-severe SARS-CoV-2 infection. Attachment of unique molecular identifiers was made to individual cDNA molecules. TCRdb called the 5' RACE reads again in MiXCR, with one record for every CDR3 protein. The data hold roughly 75,000 distinct CDR3 sequences, with around 10% observed a single time. V lost 4 bases, J lost 4 bases, and 16 bases lay in between. Germline assignment: CDR1 SEHNR and CDR2 FQNEAQ (reference sequence). The CDR3 consists of 15 residues. Study observations and caveats: Anti-spike CD8 responses were favored by VDJdb matching, which missed private and CD4 specificities.

Details on this clonotype: The antigen is undetermined.

The receptor's source is an adult who was a healthcare worker with PCR-confirmed SARS-CoV-2 infection or an uninfected control (not recorded which). Sequencing used whole blood. The J gene is TRBJ1-2, the V gene TRBV7-9, with D possibly matching TRBD1 (5 bases). CDR3 in amino acids: CASSSSGTQGYGYTF. The CDR3 DNA follows: TGTGCCAGCAGCTCATCCGGGACCCAAGGCTATGGCTACACCTTC.